Sequencing of this TCR beta chain was carried out in a study of T-cell memory formation after mild COVID-19. Whole-study results and caveats: Confirmation of SARS-CoV-2 specificity was lacking for second-wave clones peaking day 37. Most CD4+ clones that shrank were in CM and EM, while CD8+ ones turned up in EMRA. Day 15 to 85 contractors were CD4/CD8 balanced; later expanders leaned CD4+.

Constant-segment-primed 5'RACE gave TCR alpha and TCR beta cDNA libraries with sample barcodes and UMIs. TCRdb reprocessed the 5' RACE reads via MiXCR and lists one record per CDR3 protein. The sample carries 200,000 to 300,000 distinct CDR3 sequences, 15% recorded once. This clonotype was detected a few times. Antigen specificity is unknown. CDR1 SEHNR and CDR2 FQNEAQ come from the germline V gene (reference sequence). CDR3 length equals 18 residues. Trimming took 3 bases from V and 0 from J, leaving 15 bases between them. The V gene is TRBV7-9, the J gene TRBJ2-6; D remains ambiguous. The sample consisted of PBMCs or a T cell subset sorted from them (not recorded which). This TCR derives from an adult woman who had mild COVID-19 (a few samples of this study predate the infection). Cell type and time point are not known. CDR3 in DNA: TGTGCCAGCAGCTTTGTGGCCAGCCTAAGCTCTGGGGCCAACGTCCTGACTTTC. Its protein product is CASSFVASLSSGANVLTF.